The subject of this entry is one T cell receptor beta chain. The data stem from a study of PD-L1 blockade in urothelial cancer. On the study more broadly: Median T cell yield from blood was roughly 150,000.

V dropped 6 bases and J dropped 1; count of bases not matched to a gene: 4. The CDR3 consists of 14 residues. Germline CDR1 is MDHEN and CDR2 is SYDVKM. Measured with immunoSEQ multiplex PCR; TCRdb has only the in-frame clones, and not every one. The top ten hold less than 8% of the sample, which has roughly 40,000 clones, more than 80% seen once. As for time point: peripheral blood 6 weeks after treatment start. Sequencing used PBMCs, obtained around atezolizumab (anti-PD-L1) treatment. The chain is built from TRBV28 and TRBJ1-1, with TRBD1 matching over 8 bases. The clonotype originates from a man aged 70 or older with urothelial cancer. The CDR3 spells CASRTTGGNTEAFF. In nucleotides, the CDR3 is TGTGCCAGCAGGACAACAGGGGGGAACACTGAAGCTTTCTTT.